These T cell receptor beta chains were read from a single sample in a study of identical twins. Using its own MiXCR run on the 5' RACE reads, TCRdb lists one record per CDR3 protein. The table includes under 800,000 distinct CDR3 sequences, 21% detected once. Separately, the same data were catalogued under a study of T cells expressing NK-cell markers.

Material for sequencing was PBMCs. All receptors come from a woman younger than 35 in good health. The conserved cysteine and the conserved F or W are not part of the CDR3 here. Each record gives: J gene, clone size, V gene, CDR3 protein. Only some rows state a clone size, as once, few, many or a class for expanded clones.

TRBJ2-1 . TRBV5-1 ASSLVAGGGNEQF
TRBJ1-4 . TRBV10-3 AISESTGSKEKLF
TRBJ1-6 few TRBV12-3/TRBV12-4 ASSLVGEFSPLH
TRBJ2-5 . TRBV18 ASSPPAGKQETQY
TRBJ2-2 . TRBV15 ATMGTYTGELF
TRBJ2-7 few TRBV7-9 ASSPGTTSYEQY
TRBJ2-6 . TRBV20-1 SASEGATGANVLT
TRBJ2-5 . TRBV3-1 ASSQDIGTQETQY
TRBJ2-4 few TRBV21-1 ARPTWGPNQYLAKNIQY
TRBJ2-1 . TRBV11-2 ASSRTGESSYNEQF
TRBJ2-7 few TRBV5-6 ASSFLERRGWEQY
TRBJ2-6 . TRBV7-2 ASSLRTGSGANVLT
TRBJ1-5 few TRBV20-1 SAKGGSNQPQH
TRBJ1-2 few TRBV12-3/TRBV12-4 ASSLIDGYT
TRBJ1-1 many TRBV5-1 ASSPVRATEAF
TRBJ1-1 few TRBV10-3 AIWSGVNGEAF
TRBJ2-7 many TRBV20-1 SAEGQGVNDEQY
TRBJ2-7 . TRBV24-1 ATLHPRDFLYEQY